These 9 T cell receptor beta chains share one sample of origin, sequenced in a study of T cell clonotyping in hematopoietic cell transplantation. Sequencing used immunoSEQ multiplex PCR; TCRdb keeps in-frame clones, though not all of them. The sample records 65,000 to 80,000 clones, approximately 95% being singletons. As to time point: recipient sample about 28 days before transplant, after cytoreduction. The sequencing used peripheral blood mononuclear cells, collected before stem cell transplant. All receptors derive from a woman in her forties or fifties with acute myeloid leukemia. Some clones in this sample may be carry-over from other donors' samples.

This chain joins TRBV27 and TRBJ2-7; possibly TRBD2 for D (6 bases). CDR1 is MNHEY, CDR2 SMNVEV, per germline (reference sequence). Trimming left V 7 bases short and J 4 bases short, with 14 bases between. This CDR3 spans 13 amino acids. For the CDR3, the DNA is TGTGCCAGCACGGGGGAATTGAGGTACGAGCAGTACTTC. Encoded protein: CASTGELRYEQYF.

The chain uses TRBV7-2 and TRBJ1-2; the D gene is possibly TRBD1 (5 bases). V was shortened by 5 bases and J by 3 bases, with 10 bases between the two germline ends. The germline CDR1 and CDR2 sequences are SGHTA and FQGNSA. This CDR3 has 13 amino acids. Here the CDR3 reads CASSPGTYYGYTF. CDR3 coding DNA: TGTGCCAGCAGCCCCGGGACCTACTATGGCTACACCTTC.

This rearrangement joins TRBV7-3 to TRBJ1-1; D might be TRBD1 (5 bases). CDR1 and CDR2 from the germline V gene are SGHTA and FQGTGA. There are 13 residues in the CDR3. V lost 0 bases, J lost 9 bases, and 11 bases lay in between. In DNA, the CDR3 is TGTGCCAGCAGCTTAACGAGGGACGGCAAAGCTTTCTTT. This translates into CASSLTRDGKAFF.

CDR3 protein: CASSLAGSIQAYEQYF. CDR3 coding DNA: TGCGCCAGCAGCTTGGCGGGCAGCATCCAAGCCTACGAGCAGTACTTC. The J gene is TRBJ2-7, the V gene TRBV5-1, with no clear D. The V and J ends lost 0 bases and 2 bases respectively, with 15 bases between them. CDR1 SGHRS and CDR2 YFSETQ come from the germline V gene. CDR3 length equals 16 residues.

The chain employs TRBV27 and TRBJ1-4, with 9 bases identical to TRBD1. The CDR3 has 16 amino acids. Germline lookup yields CDR1 MNHEY and CDR2 SMNVEV (reference sequence). After removal of 3 bases from V and 5 bases from J, the junction contained 7 bases not matched to a gene. This CDR3 reads CASSFFPTGGNEKLFF. CDR3 DNA: TGTGCCAGCAGTTTTTTTCCGACAGGGGGGAATGAAAAACTGTTTTTT.

J is TRBJ2-5 and V is TRBV4-1; D tentatively reads TRBD1 or TRBD2 (5 bases each). The germline V and J ends were trimmed by 4 bases and 4 bases, with 16 bases remaining between them. Germline V gene lookup returns CDR1 MGHRA and CDR2 YSYEKL. This CDR3 comprises 15 residues. The CDR3 region has the DNA TGCGCCAGCAGCCCCCGGGACCTAAGGGGAGAGACCCAGTACTTC. Protein sequence: CASSPRDLRGETQYF.

For this clone: A read error may produce the germline difference seen at one junction end. CDR3 amino acids: CASSLDPQAGSIDTQYF. The CDR3 DNA is TGTGCCAGCAGCTTAGATCCTCAAGCGGGGAGCATAGATACGCAGTATTTT. V and J are TRBV11-2 and TRBJ2-3; 7 bases map to TRBD2. Per the germline V gene, CDR1 is SGHAT and CDR2 is FQNNGV. CDR3 length: 17 residues.

The gene calls are TRBV2 and TRBJ1-1; D perhaps matches TRBD1 (6 bases). V dropped 6 bases and J dropped 0 bases, with 11 bases sitting between them. Germline V gives CDR1 SNHLY, CDR2 FYNNEI. This CDR3 has 14 residues. CDR3 sequence reads: CASSLRTVNTEAFF. In DNA form, the CDR3 reads TGTGCCAGCAGCCTTAGGACAGTGAACACTGAAGCTTTCTTT.

V gene TRBV2 combines with J gene TRBJ2-7; TRBD1 aligns across 7 bases. CDR1 and CDR2 from the germline V gene are SNHLY and FYNNEI. V gave up 8 bases and J gave up 6 bases; unmatched junction bases: 7. The CDR3 sequence is 12 residues long. CDR3 DNA: TGTGCCAGCGAGGGACAGTTCGGCGAGCAGTACTTC. This codes for CASEGQFGEQYF.